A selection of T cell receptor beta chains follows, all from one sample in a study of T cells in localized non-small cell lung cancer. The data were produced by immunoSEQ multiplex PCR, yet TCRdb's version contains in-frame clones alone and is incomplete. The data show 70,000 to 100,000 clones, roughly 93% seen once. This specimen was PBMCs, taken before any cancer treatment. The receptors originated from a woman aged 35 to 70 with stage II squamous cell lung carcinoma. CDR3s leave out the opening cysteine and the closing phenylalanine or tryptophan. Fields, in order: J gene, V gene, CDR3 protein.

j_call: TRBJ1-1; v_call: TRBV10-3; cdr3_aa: ATSGDRGKTEAF
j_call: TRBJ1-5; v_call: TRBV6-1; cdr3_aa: ASSPIWDQPQH
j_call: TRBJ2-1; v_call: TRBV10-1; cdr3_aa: ASSEKGGRGSYNEQF
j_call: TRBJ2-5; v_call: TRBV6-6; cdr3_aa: ASSPTGRGKETQY
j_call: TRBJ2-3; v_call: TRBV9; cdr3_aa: ASSVGRGTDTQY
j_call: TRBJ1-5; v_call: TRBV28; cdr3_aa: ASSYKIRQPQH
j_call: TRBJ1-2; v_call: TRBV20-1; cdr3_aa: SGDRGGYT
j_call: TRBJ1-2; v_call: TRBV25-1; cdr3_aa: ASSEWRGQGHGYT
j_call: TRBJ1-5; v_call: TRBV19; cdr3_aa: ASRTQRGRQPQH
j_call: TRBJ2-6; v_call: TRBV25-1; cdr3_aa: ASSDAGANVLT
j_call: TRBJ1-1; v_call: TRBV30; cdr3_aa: AWRLDRGNTEAF
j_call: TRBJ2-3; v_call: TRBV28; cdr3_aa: ASSTGTSAYTDTQY
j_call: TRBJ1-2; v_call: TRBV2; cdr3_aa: ASSEVTGGLYGYT
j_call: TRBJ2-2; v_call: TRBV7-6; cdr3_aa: ASSAYRGGGELF
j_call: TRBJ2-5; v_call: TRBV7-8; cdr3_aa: ASSLAQFRNQETQY
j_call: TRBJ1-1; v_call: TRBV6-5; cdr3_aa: ATTDRLTEAF
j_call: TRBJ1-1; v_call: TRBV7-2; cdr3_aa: ASNPEGSGDTEAF
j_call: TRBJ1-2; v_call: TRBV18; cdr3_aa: ASEGQGDPYGYT
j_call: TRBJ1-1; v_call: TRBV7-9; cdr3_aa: ASSLASGTVYTEAF
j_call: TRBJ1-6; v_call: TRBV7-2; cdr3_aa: ASSLEGILGSPLH
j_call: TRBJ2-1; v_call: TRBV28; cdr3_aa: ASSPTRNEQF
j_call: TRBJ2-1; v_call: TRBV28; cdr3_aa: ASTVRGTGATNEQF
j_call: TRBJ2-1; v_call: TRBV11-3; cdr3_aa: ASSSSTGTGDNEQF
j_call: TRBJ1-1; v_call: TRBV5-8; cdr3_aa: ASSPGTGALNTEAF
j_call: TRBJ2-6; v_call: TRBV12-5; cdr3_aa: ASGKTYAGQSRANVLT
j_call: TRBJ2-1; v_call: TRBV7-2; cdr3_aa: ASSLDFSGGAWQF
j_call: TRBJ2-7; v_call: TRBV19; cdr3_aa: ASSRGQGIVYEQY
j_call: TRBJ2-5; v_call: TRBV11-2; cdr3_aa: ASSLGSGQGQETQY
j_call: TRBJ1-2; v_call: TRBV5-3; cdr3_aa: ASSLLRTGPDYT
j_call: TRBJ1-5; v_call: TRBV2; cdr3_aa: ASSELGNQPQH
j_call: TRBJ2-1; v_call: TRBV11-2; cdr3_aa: ASSLVHGGEQF
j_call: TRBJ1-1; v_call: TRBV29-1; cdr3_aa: SVDGTRYTEAF
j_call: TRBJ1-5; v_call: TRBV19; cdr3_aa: ASSIDPSQPQH
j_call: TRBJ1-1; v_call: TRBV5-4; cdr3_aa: ASAGFRNTEAF
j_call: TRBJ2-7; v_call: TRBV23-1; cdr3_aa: ASSQPEQY
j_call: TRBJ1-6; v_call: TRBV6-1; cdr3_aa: ASSDTGDRGRSPLH
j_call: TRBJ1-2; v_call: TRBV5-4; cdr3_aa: ASSFRGIYGYT
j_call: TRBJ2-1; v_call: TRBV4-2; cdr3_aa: ASSQEGVREQF
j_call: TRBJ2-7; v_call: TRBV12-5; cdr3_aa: ATSPGRGEQY
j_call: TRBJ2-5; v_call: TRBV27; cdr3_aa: ASSRGPLGETQY
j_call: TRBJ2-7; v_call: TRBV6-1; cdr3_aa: ASKGSYEQY
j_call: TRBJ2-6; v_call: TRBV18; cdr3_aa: ASSPLDSGANVLT
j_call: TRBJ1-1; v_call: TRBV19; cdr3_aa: ASRPGSIPEAF
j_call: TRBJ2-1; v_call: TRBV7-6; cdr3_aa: ASSYSTATGVNEQF
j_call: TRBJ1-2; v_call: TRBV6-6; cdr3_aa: ASSFGTQGIYGYT
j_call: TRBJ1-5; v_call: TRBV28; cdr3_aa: ASSLGAEGPQH
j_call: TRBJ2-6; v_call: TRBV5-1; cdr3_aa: ASSLVPSGSSSGANVLT
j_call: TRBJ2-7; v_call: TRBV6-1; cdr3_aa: ASTGSSYEQY
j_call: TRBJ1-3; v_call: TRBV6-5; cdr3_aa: ASSRTDSGNTIY
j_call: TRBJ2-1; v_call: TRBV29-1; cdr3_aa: SGAGTSGSNEQF
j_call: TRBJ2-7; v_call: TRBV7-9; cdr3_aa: ASSSPGGKEREQY
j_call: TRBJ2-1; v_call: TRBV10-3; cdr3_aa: AISDSQSSYNEQF
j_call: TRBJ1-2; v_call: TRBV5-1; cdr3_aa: ASSGGAREPGLNYGYT
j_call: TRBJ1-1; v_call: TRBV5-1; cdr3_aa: ASSPGQERPEAF
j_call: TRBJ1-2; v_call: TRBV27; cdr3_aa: ASSPNEGGKYGYT
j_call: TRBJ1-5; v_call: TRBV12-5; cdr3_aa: ASGFGGNQPQH
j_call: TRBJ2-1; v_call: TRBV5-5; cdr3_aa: ASIRGQGVYNEQF
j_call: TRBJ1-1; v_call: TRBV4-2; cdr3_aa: ASSRQTPVNTEAF